Shown below are 8 T cell receptor beta chains from a single sample sequenced in a study of T cells in Graves' hyperthyroidism and ophthalmopathy. TCR beta CDR3 regions were amplified from RNA. When the TCR CDR3 underwent first-round RT-PCR, the HTBI primer set was used. TCRdb itself ran the multiplex PCR reads through MiXCR, one entry per CDR3 protein. Found here are about 510,000 distinct CDR3 sequences, 46% of them singletons; the top ten hold roughly 45%. What was sequenced was peripheral blood or thyroid tissue (not recorded which). The receptors shown here come from an adult woman with Graves' disease, either hyperthyroidism or ophthalmopathy (not recorded which).

At least ten counts were recorded for this clonotype. The chain employs TRBV5-1 and TRBJ1-1; 7 positions match TRBD1. V trimming: 3 bases; J trimming: 1 base; junction bases outside the gene matches: 6. Per germline, CDR1 SGHRS and CDR2 YFSETQ. The CDR3 length is 15 residues. CDR3 nucleotides: TGCGCCAGCAGCTATACAGGGGTGGCGAACACTGAAGCTTTCTTT. It translates to CASSYTGVANTEAFF.

The chain links TRBV20-1 to TRBJ2-7; TRBD1 might be the D (6 bases). The CDR3 runs to 12 residues. Trimming pared 6 bases from V and 6 bases from J, leaving 15 bases between. Looked up from germline, CDR1 is DFQATT and CDR2 is SNEGSKA (reference sequence). The CDR3 protein is CSARDTGPEQYF. In DNA form, the CDR3 reads TGCAGTGCCAGGGACACGGGACCCGAGCAGTACTTC.

Regarding this clonotype: This sequence may be a read error, since a much larger clone differs from it by one base. This rearrangement joins TRBV7-9 to TRBJ2-7, with D perhaps assigned TRBD1 or TRBD2 (5 bases each). This CDR3 is 13 amino acids long. The V end was cut by 6 bases, the J end by 9 bases, with 18 bases between. Germline CDR1 SEHNR, CDR2 FQNEAQ (reference sequence). The CDR3 loop is CASSYSFRDGQYF. The CDR3 region has the DNA TGTGCCAGCAGTTACTCGTTCAGGGACGGGCAGTACTTC.

This chain links TRBV5-4 with TRBJ2-2; D not certain. Per the germline V gene, CDR1 is SGHNT and CDR2 is YYREEE (reference sequence). The CDR3 is 13 residues long. V dropped 1 base and J dropped 4 bases, with 5 bases sitting between them. This CDR3 reads CASSLYSTGELFF. CDR3 DNA: TGTGCCAGCAGCTTGTATAGCACCGGGGAGCTGTTTTTT. Full variable domain (remainder filled in from reference TRBV5-4 and TRBJ2-2): ETGVTQSPTHLIKTRGQQVTLRCSSQSGHNTVSWYQQALGQGPQFIFQYYREEENGRGNFPPRFSGLQFPNYSSELNVNALELDDSALYLCASSLYSTGELFFGEGSRLTVL.

This chain joins TRBV2 and TRBJ1-2, with 9 positions matching TRBD1. Germline values: CDR1 SNHLY, CDR2 FYNNEI. V trimming: 6 bases; J trimming: 8 bases; junction bases outside the gene matches: 4. This CDR3 has 12 amino acids. The CDR3 is CASRKDRGGYTF. The CDR3 nucleotides read TGTGCCAGCAGAAAGGACAGGGGAGGCTACACCTTC.

The rearrangement uses TRBV10-3 and TRBJ2-6, with D unclear. This CDR3 is 14 amino acids long. Trimming took off 10 bases at V and 0 bases at J, with 10 bases between the two ends. The germline gives CDR1 ENHRY, CDR2 SYGVKD. Here the CDR3 DNA reads TGTGCCACTAGAAACACCTCTGGGGCCAACGTCCTGACTTTC. It encodes CATRNTSGANVLTF.

Details on this clonotype: One junction end disagrees with the germline gene, perhaps due to a read error. The chain links TRBV19 to TRBJ1-5; D not certain. CDR1 and CDR2 from the germline V gene are LNHDA and SQIVND (reference sequence). The CDR3 has 14 amino acids. The CDR3 loop reads CATTSQHDNQRQHF. In DNA form, the CDR3 reads TGTGCCACCACCTCCCAGCACGACAATCAGCGCCAGCATTTT.

The chain is built from TRBV5-1 and TRBJ1-1; D is perhaps TRBD1 (6 bases). The ends were cut back, 6 bases at V and 1 base at J, with 13 bases in the middle. The germline gives CDR1 SGHRS, CDR2 YFSETQ. This CDR3 has 14 amino acids. CDR3 protein: CASTTGQSNTEAFF. The CDR3 DNA reads as TGCGCCAGCACAACTGGACAGTCGAACACTGAAGCTTTCTTT.